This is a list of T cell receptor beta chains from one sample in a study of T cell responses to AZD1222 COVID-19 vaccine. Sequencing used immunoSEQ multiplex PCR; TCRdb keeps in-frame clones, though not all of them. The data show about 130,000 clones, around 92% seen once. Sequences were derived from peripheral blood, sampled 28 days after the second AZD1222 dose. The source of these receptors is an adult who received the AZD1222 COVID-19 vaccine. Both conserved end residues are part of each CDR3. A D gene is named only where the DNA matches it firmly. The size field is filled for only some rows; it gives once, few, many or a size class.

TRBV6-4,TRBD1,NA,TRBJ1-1,CASSDSNRGSEAFF,TGTGCCAGCAGTGACTCGAACAGGGGCTCTGAAGCTTTCTTT
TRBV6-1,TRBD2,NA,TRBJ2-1,CASSEGTSGGSYNEQFF,TGTGCCAGCAGTGAAGGTACTAGCGGAGGCTCCTACAATGAGCAGTTCTTC
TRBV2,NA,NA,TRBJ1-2,CASSEGGGDTF,TGTGCCAGCAGTGAAGGGGGGGGCGACACCTTC
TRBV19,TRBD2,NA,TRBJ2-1,CASSTSGDEQFF,TGTGCCAGTAGTACCAGCGGGGATGAGCAGTTCTTC
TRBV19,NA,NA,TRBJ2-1,CASSIRQGDYNEQFF,TGTGCCAGTAGTATAAGACAAGGAGACTACAATGAGCAGTTCTTC
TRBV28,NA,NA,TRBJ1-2,CASSTGQLVWGYTF,TGTGCCAGCAGCACCGGACAGCTTGTTTGGGGCTACACCTTC
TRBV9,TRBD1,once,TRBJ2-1,CASSGRDRGLNEQFF,TGTGCCAGCAGCGGCCGGGACAGGGGGCTCAATGAGCAGTTCTTC
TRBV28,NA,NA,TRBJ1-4,CASSHEMDEKLFF,TGTGCCAGCAGCCACGAAATGGATGAAAAACTGTTTTTT
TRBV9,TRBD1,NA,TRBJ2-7,CASSTRTGGTYEQYF,TGTGCCAGCAGCACCCGGACAGGGGGAACCTACGAGCAGTACTTC
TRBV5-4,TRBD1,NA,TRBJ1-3,CASSWWTGARNTIYF,TGTGCCAGCAGCTGGTGGACAGGGGCGCGAAACACCATATATTTT
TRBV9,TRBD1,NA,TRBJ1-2,CASSFRTQGDYGYTF,TGTGCCAGCAGCTTCCGGACACAGGGGGACTATGGCTACACCTTC
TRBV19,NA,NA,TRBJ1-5,CAGNRAGEPQHF,TGTGCCGGAAACAGGGCTGGGGAGCCCCAGCATTTT
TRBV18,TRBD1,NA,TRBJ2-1,CASSGGQGAFYEQFF,TGTGCCAGCTCCGGTGGACAGGGGGCCTTCTATGAGCAGTTCTTC
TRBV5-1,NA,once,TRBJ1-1,CASSPLQTNTEAFF,TGCGCCAGCAGCCCTTTGCAAACGAACACTGAAGCTTTCTTT
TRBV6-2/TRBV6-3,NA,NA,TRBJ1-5,CASSYRDFNQPQHF,TGTGCCAGCAGTTACAGGGACTTTAATCAGCCCCAGCATTTT
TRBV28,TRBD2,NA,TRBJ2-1,CASRPILAGGAYNEQFF,TGTGCCAGCAGACCAATCTTAGCGGGAGGGGCCTACAATGAGCAGTTCTTC
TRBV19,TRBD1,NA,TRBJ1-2,CASTTSGQGYYGYTF,TGTGCCAGTACCACTTCGGGACAGGGGTACTATGGCTACACCTTC
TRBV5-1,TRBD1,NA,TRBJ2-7,CASSLGQGLYEQYF,TGCGCCAGCAGCTTGGGACAGGGTCTCTACGAGCAGTACTTC
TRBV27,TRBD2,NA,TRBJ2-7,CASRRPGTSGNYEQYF,TGTGCCAGCAGACGACCTGGGACTAGCGGGAACTACGAGCAGTACTTC
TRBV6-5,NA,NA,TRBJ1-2,CATTGLDYGYTF,TGTGCCACTACGGGGTTGGACTATGGCTACACCTTC
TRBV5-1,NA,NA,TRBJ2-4,CASSDDGTLGNIQYF,TGCGCCAGCAGCGACGACGGGACCCTCGGAAACATTCAGTACTTC